Given below is one T cell receptor (beta chain) in context. This specimen comes from a study of T cell changes during pregnancy in multiple sclerosis. Clones were read by immunoSEQ multiplex PCR, and TCRdb kept only the in-frame ones, dropping some. This table holds more than 55,000 clones, 91% found once. V shed 5 bases, J shed 0 bases, and the junction held 4 bases outside the gene matches. The CDR3 contains 15 residues. Germline V CDR1 and CDR2: MRHNA, SNTAGT. This chain joins TRBV6-4 and TRBJ2-7; 10 bases fit TRBD2. This clonotype was obtained from a female donor with multiple sclerosis, enrolled in a pregnancy study. Sample: peripheral blood, taken in the second trimester of pregnancy. The CDR3, as DNA: TGTGCCAGCAGTTTAGCGGGGGGTGCCTCCTACGAGCAGTACTTC. Encoded protein: CASSLAGGASYEQYF.